This T cell receptor beta chain appears in the sequencing data of a study of OX40 agonist ivuxolimab in advanced cancers. On the study more broadly: The patients received agonistic anti-OX40 (CD134) antibody ivuxolimab. Study-level results: In the 0.1 to 3.0 mg/kg range, CD4+ and CD8+ blood T cells had expanded clonally by week 6. CD8+ T cells averaged more expanded clones than CD4+.

Sampling of blood occurred at baseline, cycle 4 day 1, and cycle 7 day 1. Between the trimmed V and J ends, which lost 7 bases and 6 bases, there was a span of 31 bases. CDR1 is MDHEN, CDR2 SYDVKM, per germline. The CDR3 has 18 residues. Assay used: immunoSEQ multiplex PCR; TCRdb lists only in-frame clones, some missing. The data contain more than 55,000 clones, 80% to 90% of them singletons. About this clone: Its antigen is still unknown.

The genes are TRBV28 and TRBJ2-7, with D possibly being TRBD2 (5 bases). Sample: CD4+ or CD8+ T cells sorted from blood, taken in a trial of the OX40 agonist ivuxolimab. This TCR derives from an adult with an advanced solid tumor such as melanoma, head and neck, liver or kidney cancer. CDR3 sequence reads: CASTYRPSGNGIFGEQYF. CDR3 DNA sequence: TGTGCCAGCACCTATCGTCCCAGCGGAAACGGTATTTTCGGCGAGCAGTACTTC.